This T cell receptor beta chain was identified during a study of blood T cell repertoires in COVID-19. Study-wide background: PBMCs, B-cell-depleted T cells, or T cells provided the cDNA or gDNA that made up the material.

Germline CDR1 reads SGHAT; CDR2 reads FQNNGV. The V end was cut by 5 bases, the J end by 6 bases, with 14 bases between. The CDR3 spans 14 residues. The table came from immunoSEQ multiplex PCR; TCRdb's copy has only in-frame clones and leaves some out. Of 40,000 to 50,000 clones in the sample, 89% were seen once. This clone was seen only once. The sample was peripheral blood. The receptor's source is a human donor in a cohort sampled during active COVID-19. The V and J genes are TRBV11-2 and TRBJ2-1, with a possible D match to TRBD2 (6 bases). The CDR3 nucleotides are TGTGCCAGCAGCCCTGGGACTTCTCCCAATGAGCAGTTCTTC. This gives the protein CASSPGTSPNEQFF.